This T cell receptor beta chain derives from a study of technical replicates of blood from a handful of donors. Sequencing was performed with immunoSEQ multiplex PCR; in TCRdb, only in-frame clones are kept and a portion is missing. The profile shows tens of thousands of clones, roughly 98% of them singletons. The ends were cut back, 1 base at V and 4 bases at J, with 14 bases in the middle. Germline CDR1 is SGHNT and CDR2 is YYREEE (reference sequence). This CDR3 comprises 15 residues. The sequenced sample consisted of T cells isolated from PBMCs. The chain uses TRBV5-4 and TRBJ2-5; a possible D gene is TRBD1 (5 bases). This TCR derives from a human donor in good health. Here the CDR3 DNA reads TGTGCCAGCAGCTTGAGGCAGGGTGCTGTAGAGACCCAGTACTTC. This translates into CASSLRQGAVETQYF. The full variable domain, in which reference TRBV5-4 and TRBJ2-5 provide the parts outside the CDR3, is ETGVTQSPTHLIKTRGQQVTLRCSSQSGHNTVSWYQQALGQGPQFIFQYYREEENGRGNFPPRFSGLQFPNYSSELNVNALELDDSALYLCASSLRQGAVETQYFGPGTRLLVL.